This entry lists 14 T cell receptor beta chains sequenced from one sample in a study of CD8 T cells in Susac syndrome. Reverse transcription of 0.5 to 1 ug RNA was performed with random hexamers. Using its own MiXCR run on the immunoSEQ multiplex PCR reads, TCRdb lists one record per CDR3 protein. The sample lists roughly 150,000 distinct CDR3 sequences, 95% to 96% occurring once. The sample consisted of CD8+ T cells from PBMCs. The receptor source for this set is a human donor with multiple sclerosis.

The gene calls are TRBV20-1 and TRBJ2-5; TRBD2 matches at 9 bases. Germline V gene data show CDR1 as DFQATT and CDR2 as SNEGSKA (reference sequence). CDR3 length: 17 amino acids. J lost 4 bases, V lost 0 bases, and 12 bases had no gene match. The CDR3 loop reads CSAREDGRLAELETQYF. The CDR3, as DNA: TGCAGTGCTAGAGAGGACGGGAGACTAGCGGAACTAGAGACCCAGTACTTC.

The CDR3 protein is CAWTILGSTDTQYF. DNA of the CDR3: TGTGCCTGGACCATCCTAGGGAGCACAGATACGCAGTATTTT. V and J are TRBV30 and TRBJ2-3, with no clear D. Germline CDR1 and CDR2: GTSNPN and SVGIG (reference sequence). Trimming pared 4 bases from V and 0 bases from J, leaving 11 bases between. CDR3 size: 14 residues.

The chain has TRBV20-1 and TRBJ2-7; 7 bases agree with TRBD1. Germline lookup yields CDR1 DFQATT and CDR2 SNEGSKA (reference sequence). After removal of 6 bases from V and 3 bases from J, the junction contained 5 bases not matched to a gene. The CDR3 has 12 amino acids. CDR3 coding DNA: TGCAGTGCGAGACAGGGAGTCTACGAGCAGTACTTC. Protein product: CSARQGVYEQYF.

This clonotype was seen just once. V usage is TRBV12-5 and J usage is TRBJ2-5; D might be TRBD2 (5 bases). Trimming removed 0 bases from V and 3 bases from J, with 11 bases in between. Germline V gene data show CDR1 as LGHNT and CDR2 as FRNRAP. CDR3 length: 15 residues. For the CDR3, the DNA is TGTGCTAGTGGTTTGGTACTCGGGGAAAAAGAGACCCAGTACTTC. Translated: CASGLVLGEKETQYF.

The chain employs TRBV3-1 and TRBJ1-5; D remains ambiguous. V lost 0 bases and J 6 bases, leaving 12 bases between the germline ends. Looked up from germline, CDR1 is LGHDT and CDR2 is YNNKEL (reference sequence). This CDR3 is built from 15 residues. The CDR3 sequence is CASSQDGTGGQPQHF. The CDR3 region has the DNA TGTGCCAGCAGCCAAGACGGAACGGGCGGTCAGCCCCAGCATTTT.

This chain uses TRBV30 with TRBJ2-5; tentatively, D is TRBD2 (6 bases). V was clipped by 3 bases and J by 3 bases, with 11 bases between them. The CDR3 is made up of 13 amino acids. Per germline, CDR1 GTSNPN and CDR2 SVGIG (reference sequence). The chain's CDR3 is CAWSPPGEETQYF. CDR3 bases: TGTGCCTGGAGCCCCCCGGGGGAAGAGACCCAGTACTTC.

This chain connects TRBV6-2 or TRBV6-3 to TRBJ1-5; D possibly corresponds to TRBD1 (5 bases). V lost 0 bases and J lost 6, with 6 bases in between. The CDR3 loop spans 13 amino acids. The germline gives CDR1 MNHEY, CDR2 SVGEGT. Here the CDR3 reads CASSYSGAQPQHF. In DNA, the CDR3 is TGTGCCAGCAGTTACTCTGGGGCTCAGCCCCAGCATTTT.

The chain employs TRBV23-1 and TRBJ2-5, with D possibly being TRBD2 (6 bases). TRBV23-1 is designated an ORF whose function remains uncertain. The V end was cut by 4 bases, the J end by 2 bases, with 8 bases between. CDR3 size: 13 residues. CDR3 amino acids: CASSPGEQETQYF. The CDR3 nucleotides are TGCGCCAGCAGTCCGGGGGAACAAGAGACCCAGTACTTC.

The chain recombines TRBV12-3 or TRBV12-4 with TRBJ1-5; TRBD1 agrees at 7 bases. The CDR3 spans 16 residues. V gave up 5 bases and J gave up 4 bases; unmatched junction bases: 11. The CDR3: CASSNSDRARNQPQHF. CDR3 nucleotide sequence: TGTGCCAGCAGTAACTCCGACAGGGCGAGGAATCAGCCCCAGCATTTT.

The chain carries TRBV29-1 and TRBJ2-3; no definite D call. The CDR3 loop spans 13 amino acids. With 7 bases removed from V and 4 bases from J, the gap between germline ends came to 15 bases. Germline-derived CDR1 and CDR2 are SQVTM and ANQGSEA. The CDR3 reads CSAGMGYADTQYF. CDR3 nucleotide sequence: TGCAGCGCTGGCATGGGGTATGCAGATACGCAGTATTTT.

The rearrangement joins TRBV24-1 to TRBJ1-1; 8 bases are a match to TRBD1. CDR3 length: 12 amino acids. Germline V gives CDR1 KGHDR, CDR2 SFDVKD. J gave up 8 bases and V 2 bases, and 0 bases lay outside the gene matches. Written as DNA, the CDR3 is TGTGCCACCAGTGATTACAGGGGGGAAGCTTTCTTT. The encoded protein is CATSDYRGEAFF.

The chain recombines TRBV15 with TRBJ2-2; D may correspond to TRBD1 or TRBD2 (5 bases each). Trimming shortened V by 3 bases and J by 6 bases, and 11 bases separated the two germline ends. This CDR3 is built from 14 residues. CDR1 is LNHNV, CDR2 YYDKDF, per germline (reference sequence). CDR3 region: CATSRVRGAGELFF. The DNA for the CDR3 is TGTGCCACCAGCAGGGTGAGGGGCGCCGGGGAGCTGTTTTTT.

V usage is TRBV12-3 or TRBV12-4 and J usage is TRBJ2-1; weak D call: TRBD1 (5 bases). The CDR3 is 15 amino acids. V was cut by 3 bases and J by 2 bases, with 11 bases left in between. DNA of the CDR3: TGTGCCAGCAGTTTGGGGCCAGGGACCTACAATGAGCAGTTCTTC. Its protein is CASSLGPGTYNEQFF.

The chain employs TRBV2 and TRBJ2-5; 9 bases are a match to TRBD2. With V trimmed by 3 bases and J by 2 bases, 10 bases remained unmatched. The CDR3 has 17 amino acids. The V gene's germline CDR1 is SNHLY and CDR2 FYNNEI. The CDR3 spells CASSEVLAGQNQETQYF. CDR3 coding DNA: TGTGCCAGCAGTGAGGTTCTAGCGGGGCAGAATCAAGAGACCCAGTACTTC.